This entry lists 13 T cell receptor beta chains sequenced from one sample in a study of T cell responses to AZD1222 COVID-19 vaccine. The table came from immunoSEQ multiplex PCR; TCRdb's copy has only in-frame clones and leaves some out. The table includes some 100,000 clones, roughly 91% detected once. Sample: peripheral blood, taken on day 0 of AZD1222 vaccination. The receptors shown here come from an adult in good health.

The J gene is TRBJ2-7, the V gene TRBV7-3, with 8 positions matching TRBD2. The germline CDR1 and CDR2 sequences are SGHTA and FQGTGA. J was trimmed by 7 bases and V by 3 bases; bases with no gene match: 5. The CDR3 has 13 residues. CDR3 coding DNA: TGTGCCAGCAGCTTCGGCGGGGGGAGTGAGCAGTACTTC. Translated, it gives CASSFGGGSEQYF.

The J gene is TRBJ2-2, the V gene TRBV19; 7 bases are shared with TRBD1. Germline V gene lookup returns CDR1 LNHDA and CDR2 SQIVND (reference sequence). With 6 bases clipped from V and 4 bases from J, the junction kept 5 bases outside the gene matches. The CDR3 covers 14 residues. The CDR3 nucleotides read TGTGCCAGTAGGGGGGACAGAGTCACCGGGGAGCTGTTTTTT. Its protein is CASRGDRVTGELFF.

J is TRBJ1-5 and V is TRBV12-3 or TRBV12-4; D remains ambiguous. Trimming shortened V by 6 bases and J by 1 base, and 4 bases separated the two germline ends. This CDR3 is built from 12 residues. This chain's CDR3 is CASSNSNQPQHF. Here the CDR3 DNA reads TGTGCCAGCAGCAACAGCAATCAGCCCCAGCATTTT.

The J gene is TRBJ1-5, the V gene TRBV9, with a possible D match to TRBD1 (6 bases). Trimming took 4 bases from V and 1 from J, leaving 12 bases between them. CDR1 is SGDLS and CDR2 is YYNGEE in the germline V gene. CDR3 length: 15 residues. This chain's CDR3 is CASSPRGQSNQPQHF. The CDR3 DNA follows: TGTGCCAGCAGCCCACGAGGACAGAGCAATCAGCCCCAGCATTTT.

The chain links TRBV28 to TRBJ2-2; weak D call: TRBD2 (5 bases). V was clipped by 0 bases and J by 6 bases, with 11 bases between them. Germline CDR1 is MDHEN and CDR2 is SYDVKM. This CDR3 is built from 15 residues. CDR3 loop: CASSLWAGAAGELFF. The CDR3 DNA is TGTGCCAGCAGTTTATGGGCCGGAGCGGCCGGGGAGCTGTTTTTT.

The chain couples TRBV6-4 to TRBJ1-1; TRBD1 agrees at 9 bases. V was pared by 8 bases and J by 4 bases, with 5 bases of the junction left unmatched. CDR1 MRHNA and CDR2 SNTAGT come from the germline V gene. This CDR3 spans 13 amino acids. CDR3 bases: TGTGCCAGCGGGACAGGGTTCGGCACTGAAGCTTTCTTT. Its protein is CASGTGFGTEAFF.

The genes are TRBV4-3 and TRBJ2-1; D is undetermined. The V end lost 0 bases, the J end lost 4 bases, and 16 bases lay between the germline ends. This CDR3 spans 17 amino acids. Germline CDR1 and CDR2: LGHNA and YSLEER. CDR3 loop: CASSQDQPVTLYNEQFF. The CDR3 coding sequence is TGCGCCAGCAGCCAAGATCAGCCGGTAACTCTATACAATGAGCAGTTCTTC.

This clone was observed a single time. The genes are TRBV18 and TRBJ1-5; no firm D call. The CDR3 totals 14 residues. Trimming left V 2 bases short and J 4 bases short, with 9 bases between. Germline V gene lookup returns CDR1 KGHSH and CDR2 LQKENI. The CDR3 DNA is TGTGCCAGCTCACCAGCGGTCGGGAATCAGCCCCAGCATTTT. It codes for CASSPAVGNQPQHF.

The V call is TRBV21-1, the J call TRBJ1-1; the DNA was not compared with TRBD1, the D call given in the table. TRBV21-1 is a pseudogene. The CDR3 runs to 15 residues. The CDR3 region is CASRGGDLGHAEAFF. The CDR3 DNA follows: TGTGCCAGCAGAGGCGGAGACTTGGGACACGCTGAAGCTTTCTTT.

V and J are TRBV27 and TRBJ1-1; 7 bases align to TRBD1. The CDR3 spans 14 residues. The V gene end was trimmed by 6 bases and the J gene end by 1 base; junction bases not matched to a gene: 5. From germline, CDR1 is MNHEY and CDR2 SMNVEV (reference sequence). The CDR3 bases are TGTGCCAGCAGGGCCGGGACAGCGAACACTGAAGCTTTCTTT. Translated, it gives CASRAGTANTEAFF.

This clone was detected a few times. This chain uses TRBV7-2 with TRBJ1-1; D gene uncertain. The CDR3 totals 13 residues. CDR1 and CDR2 (germline): SGHTA, FQGNSA. V lost 4 bases and J lost 4, with 10 bases in between. The CDR3 is CASSSEPITEAFF. The CDR3 DNA reads as TGTGCCAGCAGCTCCGAACCGATCACTGAAGCTTTCTTT. Drawing the rest from reference TRBV7-2 and TRBJ1-1, the complete variable domain is GAGVSQSPSNKVTEKGKDVELRCDPISGHTALYWYRQSLGQGLEFLIYFQGNSAPDKSGLPSDRFSAERTGGSVSTLTIQRTQQEDSAVYLCASSSEPITEAFFGQGTRLTVV.

The rearrangement links TRBV5-6 to TRBJ2-7; 7 bases fit TRBD1. The J segment lost 3 bases and the V segment lost 3 bases, leaving 9 bases of the junction unmatched. Per the germline V gene, CDR1 is SGHDT and CDR2 is YYEEEE. The CDR3 runs 15 residues. The CDR3 DNA is TGTGCCAGCAGCTGGCGCGACAGGGACCACTACGAGCAGTACTTC. It codes for CASSWRDRDHYEQYF.

Only one count was recorded for this clone. The V and J genes are TRBV6-5 and TRBJ2-7; D not resolved. V gave up 6 bases and J gave up 3 bases, with 12 bases separating them. The CDR3 runs to 13 residues. The germline gives CDR1 MNHEY, CDR2 SVGAGI. This CDR3 is CASSQDGYYEQYF. As DNA, the CDR3 is TGTGCCAGCAGCCAAGACGGGTACTACGAGCAGTACTTC.